Detailed here is one T cell receptor beta chain. Which antigen it targets is not known. No base qualities exist here, and no much larger clone lies one base off it. Donors were under 40 systemically healthy Caucasian individuals from Russia aged roughly 6 to 90 years. Each donor gave about 9.8 milliliters of peripheral blood, drawn into EDTA-treated Vacutainer tubes. Ficoll-Paque density-gradient centrifugation was used to isolate PBMCs, with at least 7 million obtained per sample. Trizol reagent was used to extract total RNA from PBMCs, with at least 5.5 micrograms per sample. For every donor, flow cytometry on a PBMC aliquot measured the percentage of naive CD45RAhigh/CD27high T cells. The CDR3 sequence holds 14 residues, the cysteine and phenylalanine included. Left in the record is the CDR3 DNA by itself, 42 bases read in frame from the first base. From the germline V gene (reference sequence), CDR1 is DFQATT and CDR2 is SNEGSKA. V drops 0 bases and J drops 4 bases, leaving 12 bases in between.

The library was produced with 5' RACE. The instrument given in TCRdb is Illumina HiSeq 2500. A second PCR of roughly 7 to 11 cycles was run with a J-beta primer mix and a sample-barcoded 5' primer. Each TCR beta cDNA molecule received a unique molecular identifier from a template-switch 5' adaptor carrying 12 random nucleotides. At least 3 million CDR3-containing paired-end reads were obtained from each sample. First-strand cDNA was synthesized from all RNA with the Mint cDNA synthesis kit, primed by a TRBC-specific oligonucleotide. After uracil-DNA glycosylase treatment, a first 18-cycle PCR used universal primers M1SS and BC2_uni_R on all cDNA. For the original study's pipeline: Normalization of each sample was performed by random selection of 1 million high-quality reads, each carrying a distinct molecular identifier. Reads sharing molecular identifiers were discarded rather than binned into consensus sequences. MiTCR, run with a Q25 quality threshold and the strictest error-elimination algorithm, handled CDR3 identification, clonotype clustering and error correction. Lower-bound total TCR beta diversity was estimated with a nonparametric unseen species model using Euler transformation. The public reads were reprocessed in TCRdb via fastp at Q25 and MiXCR, keeping in-frame beta chains. Rows matching on CDR3 protein sequence are summarized as one entry with the most common DNA and genes. These V and J calls rely on TCRdb rather than the paper's analysis. Across this sample there are approximately 730,000 distinct CDR3 sequences, with about 53% seen only once. The leading ten clones occupy about two fifths of the sample.

This record comes from a study of blood T cells in healthy people across ages (dated by TCRdb to 2015 to 2017). Broadly, across the study: In model experiments, roughly one uniquely barcoded TCR beta cDNA molecule per two T cells was captured by template switching. Using deep sequencing normalized with unique cDNA molecular identifiers, the study measured how TCR beta repertoire diversity changes with age. The donors were split into four age groups: young (average 16 years), middle-aged (39), aged (over 55) and long-lived (approximately 80). To avoid experimental bias, donors of different ages were distributed randomly across sequencing lanes. The study analyzed two additional independent replicas of 1 million unique cDNA reads from the same blood draw for two donors, one aged 18 to 30 and one aged 80 or older.

Overall study results and their limits: There was a strong correlation between observed TCR beta diversity and the percentage of naive T cells measured by flow cytometry. The long-lived group showed more naive CD4+ T cells, fewer expanded clones and increased TCR diversity than the aged group, suggesting age selection. Observed TCR beta diversity per million T cells fell roughly linearly with age, and a significant reduction was already apparent by age roughly 41. Because the CMV infection status of the donors was unknown, age-related changes in expanded clonotypes may potentially have been confounded. Estimates of total diversity based on one million sequenced T cells were regarded as lower bounds and as underestimates. Conclusive comparison of naive and antigen-experienced compartments was prevented by the profiling of bulk unsorted PBMCs.

The V and J segments used are TRBV20-1 and TRBJ1-1; no D gene is confidently identified. The receptor's source is a man at least 80 years old in good health. The sequencing sample was made of blood. The sequenced DNA: TGCAGTGCTAGAGAGAGTTCCCTGTTCACTGAAGCTTTCTTT. Its translation is CSARESSLFTEAFF.